The 5 T cell receptor beta chains below were found in one sample sequenced in a study of T cell clones after liver transplantation (dated by TCRdb to about 2019). The library was built by means of the immunoSEQ multiplex PCR assay. In its TCRdb copy, this immuneACCESS table keeps in-frame sequences only and misses some clones. Where compared with another copy, unresolved V genes explain less than half of these, and the others have no known cause. This sample has 95,000 to 130,000 clones in its table, and 90% of those were observed once. Clones ranked in the top ten supply approximately 0.88% of the sample. This material consisted of CD4+ T cells from blood, taken 12 months after liver transplant. Receptor source: a human patient who received a liver transplant. Following a transplant, some T lymphocytes may have been derived from the graft donor.

The chain employs TRBV4-1 and TRBJ2-3; TRBD1 aligns across 7 bases. The CDR3 is 14 residues long. Germline trimming cut 4 bases from V and 2 bases from J; bases unmatched to any gene: 3. The germline gives CDR1 MGHRA, CDR2 YSYEKL. The CDR3 region has the DNA TGCGCCAGCAGCCTGGACAGGTACACAGATACGCAGTATTTT. Translated: CASSLDRYTDTQYF.

The rearrangement links TRBV18 to TRBJ2-1, with TRBD2 identical over 12 bases. Germline V gene lookup returns CDR1 KGHSH and CDR2 LQKENI. The V gene end was trimmed by 2 bases and the J gene end by 8 bases; junction bases not matched to a gene: 4. The CDR3 is 15 residues long. CDR3 sequence reads: CASSPTSGRLHEQFF. The CDR3 DNA sequence: TGTGCCAGCTCACCAACTAGCGGGAGGCTTCATGAGCAGTTCTTC.

V and J are TRBV7-2 and TRBJ2-7; TRBD2 might be the D (5 bases). The V end was cut by 2 bases, the J end by 2 bases, with 19 bases between. The CDR3 is 17 amino acids. Germline V CDR1 and CDR2: SGHTA, FQGNSA. The CDR3 DNA reads as TGTGCCAGCAGCTTATCCCCCTTTCCGGGGAAGCCCTACGAGCAGTACTTC. It specifies CASSLSPFPGKPYEQYF.

The CDR3 loop is CASSSGQGNYGYTF. The CDR3, as DNA: TGCGCCAGCAGCTCGGGACAGGGTAACTATGGCTACACCTTC. The J gene is TRBJ1-2, the V gene TRBV5-1, with 9 bases aligning to TRBD1. V shed 3 bases, J shed 1 base, and the junction held 1 base outside the gene matches. This CDR3 is 14 amino acids long. Germline CDR1 and CDR2: SGHRS and YFSETQ. Based on the CDR3 plus reference TRBV5-1 and TRBJ1-2, the full variable domain is KAGVTQTPRYLIKTRGQQVTLSCSPISGHRSVSWYQQTPGQGLQFLFEYFSETQRNKGNFPGRFSGRQFSNSRSEMNVSTLELGDSALYLCASSSGQGNYGYTFGSGTRLTVV.

The rearrangement uses TRBV29-1 and TRBJ1-2; 7 nucleotides align to TRBD1. Germline V lookup: CDR1 SQVTM, CDR2 ANQGSEA. The CDR3 length is 12 residues. V lost 6 bases to trimming and J lost 2 bases; unmatched junction nucleotides: 3. CDR3 bases: TGCAGCGTAGACAGGGCCAACTATGGCTACACCTTC. Translation: CSVDRANYGYTF.